These 8 T cell receptor beta chains were sequenced from one sample in a study of blood T cells in healthy people across ages. A second roughly 6 to 11 cycle PCR used barcoded and J-beta primers. TCRdb used MiXCR to reprocess the 5' RACE reads, holding one entry per CDR3 protein. The repertoire holds around 900,000 distinct CDR3 sequences, with just over 50% as singletons. Specimen: blood. These receptors were obtained from a woman aged 60-75 years in good health.

The genes are TRBV5-5 and TRBJ2-3; TRBD2 agrees at 12 bases. Germline V gives CDR1 SGHKS, CDR2 YYEKEE (reference sequence). Unmatched junction bases numbered 12, after V lost 3 bases and J lost 1 base. The CDR3 runs to 19 residues. The CDR3 DNA reads TGTGCCAGCAGCTCCCGACGGCGACTAGCGGGAGACGGCACAGATACGCAGTATTTT. It encodes CASSSRRRLAGDGTDTQYF.

This clonotype was recorded once. V usage is TRBV20-1 and J usage is TRBJ2-7; TRBD1 or TRBD2 may be the D gene (6 bases each). V gave up 5 bases and J gave up 5 bases, with 22 bases separating them. The CDR3 spans 15 residues. The germline gives CDR1 DFQATT, CDR2 SNEGSKA (reference sequence). The CDR3 nucleotides are TGCAGTGCTGGCGGAGGGGGAGCGTATTCCCACGAGCAGTACTTC. It yields the protein CSAGGGGAYSHEQYF.

This clonotype was counted only a few times. This chain links TRBV7-3 with TRBJ2-5; TRBD1 is a possible D gene (5 bases). The CDR3 is 13 residues long. V gave up 5 bases and J gave up 5 bases, with 12 bases separating them. Germline CDR1 reads SGHTA; CDR2 reads FQGTGA. The CDR3 sequence: CASSVGATETQYF. The DNA of the CDR3 is TGTGCCAGCAGCGTAGGGGCTACGGAGACCCAGTACTTC.

The CDR3 nucleotides read TGTGCCAGCAGCCGAGAGCGGGAGGGCCTCAACGAGCAGTACTTC. Residues: CASSREREGLNEQYF. This chain uses TRBV11-2 with TRBJ2-7; 10 nucleotides line up with TRBD2. Germline V lookup: CDR1 SGHAT, CDR2 FQNNGV. The trim removed 5 bases at V and 5 bases at J, leaving 9 bases unmatched. This CDR3 contains 15 residues.

The chain couples TRBV29-1 to TRBJ1-5; tentative D call: TRBD1 (5 bases). The CDR3 spans 14 residues. The V end lost 4 bases, the J end lost 5 bases, and 15 bases lay between the germline ends. Looked up from germline, CDR1 is SQVTM and CDR2 is ANQGSEA. This CDR3 is CSVAAGGRDQPQHF. The CDR3 DNA sequence: TGCAGCGTTGCCGCGGGGGGTCGAGATCAGCCCCAGCATTTT.

The gene calls are TRBV4-2 and TRBJ2-3, with D possibly being TRBD1 (5 bases). Germline lookup yields CDR1 LGHNA and CDR2 YNFKEQ. The CDR3 runs 16 residues. V dropped 0 bases and J dropped 6 bases, with 16 bases sitting between them. CDR3 sequence (DNA): TGTGCCAGCAGCCAAGATCCTGGGTACCCAGGGGATACGCAGTATTTT. This encodes CASSQDPGYPGDTQYF.

With regard to this clonotype: Given a much more abundant clone one base away, this may be a read error. This chain uses TRBV7-2 with TRBJ2-7, with 8 positions matching TRBD2. V shed 0 bases and J 4 bases; nucleotides not matched to a gene: 5. This CDR3 has 15 residues. Germline assignment: CDR1 SGHTA and CDR2 FQGNSA. For the CDR3, the DNA is TGTACCAGCAGCTTAGCTCTGGGACTAGTGTACGAGCAGTACTTC. This sequence encodes CTSSLALGLVYEQYF.

V is TRBV24-1 and J is TRBJ1-4; 12 nucleotides align to TRBD1. In germline, CDR1 is KGHDR, CDR2 SFDVKD. This CDR3 has 15 residues. Unmatched junction bases numbered 2, after V lost 4 bases and J lost 6 bases. The CDR3 DNA reads TGTGCCACCAGTGAGCGGGACAGGGGGCATGAAAAACTGTTTTTT. As protein: CATSERDRGHEKLFF.